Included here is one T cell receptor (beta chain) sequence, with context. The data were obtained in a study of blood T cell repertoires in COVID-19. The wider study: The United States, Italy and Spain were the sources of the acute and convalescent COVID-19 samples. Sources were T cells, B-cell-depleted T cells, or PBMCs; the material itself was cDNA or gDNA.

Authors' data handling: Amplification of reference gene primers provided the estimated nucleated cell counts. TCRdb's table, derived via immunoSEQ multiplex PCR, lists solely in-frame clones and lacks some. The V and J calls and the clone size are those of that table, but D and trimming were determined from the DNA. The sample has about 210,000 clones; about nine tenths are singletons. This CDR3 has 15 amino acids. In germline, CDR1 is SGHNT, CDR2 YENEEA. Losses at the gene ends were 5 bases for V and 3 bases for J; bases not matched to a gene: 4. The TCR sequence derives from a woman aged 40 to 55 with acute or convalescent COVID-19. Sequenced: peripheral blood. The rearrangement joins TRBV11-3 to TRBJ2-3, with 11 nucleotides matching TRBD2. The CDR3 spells CASSPGTSGTDTQYF. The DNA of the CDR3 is TGTGCCAGCAGCCCCGGGACTAGCGGTACAGATACGCAGTATTTT.